What follows describes a single TCR beta chain. Using RNA transcripts as the source, TCR beta CDR3 regions were amplified. The study used the HTBI primer set for a first-round RT-PCR of the TCR CDR3. TCRdb re-called the multiplex PCR reads through MiXCR, storing one row per CDR3 protein. The data hold 350,000 or so distinct CDR3 sequences, with over 15% observed a single time. The data belong to a study of T cells in Graves' hyperthyroidism and ophthalmopathy. The CDR3 extends over 14 amino acids. V was pared by 1 base and J by 5 bases, with 3 bases of the junction left unmatched. Germline-derived CDR1 and CDR2 are MGHRA and YSYEKL.

Sequenced input: blood. The TCR was taken from a woman aged 50 to 60 with Graves' hyperthyroidism. The genes are TRBV4-1 and TRBJ2-5; 8 nucleotides match TRBD1. In DNA form, the CDR3 reads TGCGCCAGCAGCCAAGCCAGGGGGCTGGAGACCCAGTACTTC. Translating gives CASSQARGLETQYF.